This T cell receptor beta chain stems from a study of beta chain features in type 1 diabetes. Study-level results: Across patients, naive, central memory and Treg TCRB repertoires exhibited apparently greater similarity than was observed across healthy donors.

Germline V gives CDR1 SQVTM, CDR2 ANQGSEA. The ends were cut back, 6 bases at V and 2 bases at J, with 13 bases in the middle. The CDR3 consists of 13 residues. Notes on this clone: Its antigen is currently unknown.

TCRB transcripts that were expressed got sequenced, as all of the isolated RNA had been reverse transcribed. Sequencing was performed with immunoSEQ multiplex PCR; in TCRdb, only in-frame clones are kept and a portion is missing. This sample carries hundreds of thousands of clones, around 28% of them seen once, and the ten largest clones take about 0.065%. The V call is TRBV29-1, the J call TRBJ1-1; a possible D gene is TRBD1 (5 bases). The receptor was isolated from a man aged 18 to 30 in good health. The material sequenced was naive CD4+ T cells from blood. The CDR3 spells CSVTGTANTEAFF. The CDR3 bases are TGCAGCGTCACCGGGACCGCTAACACTGAAGCTTTCTTT.